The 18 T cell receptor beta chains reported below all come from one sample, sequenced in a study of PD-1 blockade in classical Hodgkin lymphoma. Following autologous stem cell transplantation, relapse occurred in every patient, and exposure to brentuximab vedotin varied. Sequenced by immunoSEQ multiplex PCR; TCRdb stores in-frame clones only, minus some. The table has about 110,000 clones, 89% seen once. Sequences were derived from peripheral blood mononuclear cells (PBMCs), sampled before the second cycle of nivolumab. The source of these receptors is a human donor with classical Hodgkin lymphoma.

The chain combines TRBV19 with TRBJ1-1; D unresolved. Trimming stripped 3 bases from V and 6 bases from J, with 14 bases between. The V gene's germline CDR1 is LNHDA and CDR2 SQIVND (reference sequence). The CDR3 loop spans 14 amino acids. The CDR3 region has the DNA TGTGCCAGTAGTATCCAGGTTGGAGGCGCTGAAGCTTTCTTT. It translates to CASSIQVGGAEAFF.

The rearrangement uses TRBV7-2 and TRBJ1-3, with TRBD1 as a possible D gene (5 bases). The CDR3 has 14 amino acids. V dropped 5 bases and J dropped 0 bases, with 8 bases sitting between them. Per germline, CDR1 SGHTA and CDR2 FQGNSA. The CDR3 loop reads CASSVTDSGNTIYF. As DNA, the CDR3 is TGTGCCAGCAGCGTGACAGACTCTGGAAACACCATATATTTT.

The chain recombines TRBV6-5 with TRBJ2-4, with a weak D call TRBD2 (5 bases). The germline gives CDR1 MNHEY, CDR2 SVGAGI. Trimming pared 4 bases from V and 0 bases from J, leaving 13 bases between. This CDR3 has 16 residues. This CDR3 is CASSSNPGLAKNIQYF. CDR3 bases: TGTGCCAGCAGTTCTAACCCCGGACTAGCCAAAAACATTCAGTACTTC.

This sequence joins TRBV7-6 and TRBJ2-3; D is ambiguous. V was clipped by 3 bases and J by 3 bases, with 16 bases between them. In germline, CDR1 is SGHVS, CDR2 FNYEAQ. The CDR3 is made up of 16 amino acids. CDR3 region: CASSFDPASGTDTQYF. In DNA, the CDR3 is TGTGCCAGCAGCTTTGACCCGGCCTCGGGTACAGATACGCAGTATTTT.

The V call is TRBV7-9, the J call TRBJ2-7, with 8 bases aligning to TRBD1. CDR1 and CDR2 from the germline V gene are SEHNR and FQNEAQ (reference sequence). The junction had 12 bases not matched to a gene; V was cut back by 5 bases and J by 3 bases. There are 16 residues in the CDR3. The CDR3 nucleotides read TGTGCCAGCAGCCAAACTGCCGGACAGGGAGTCTACGAGCAGTACTTC. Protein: CASSQTAGQGVYEQYF.

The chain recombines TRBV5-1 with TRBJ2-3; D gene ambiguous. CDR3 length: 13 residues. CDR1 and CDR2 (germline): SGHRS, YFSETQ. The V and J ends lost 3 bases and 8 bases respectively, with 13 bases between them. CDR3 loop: CASSSRTDGTQYF. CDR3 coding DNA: TGCGCCAGCAGCTCCAGGACGGATGGTACGCAGTATTTT.

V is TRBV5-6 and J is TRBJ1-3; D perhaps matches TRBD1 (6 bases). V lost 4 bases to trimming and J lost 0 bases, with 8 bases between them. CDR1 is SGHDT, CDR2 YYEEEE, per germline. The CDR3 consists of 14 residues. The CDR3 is CASSGTSSGNTIYF. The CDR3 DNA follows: TGTGCCAGCAGCGGGACAAGCTCTGGAAACACCATATATTTT.

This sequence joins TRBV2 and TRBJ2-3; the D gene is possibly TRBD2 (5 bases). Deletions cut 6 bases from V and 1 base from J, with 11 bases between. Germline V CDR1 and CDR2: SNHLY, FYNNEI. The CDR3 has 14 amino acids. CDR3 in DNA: TGTGCCAGCAGACCGGACTTACGCACAGATACGCAGTATTTT. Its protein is CASRPDLRTDTQYF.

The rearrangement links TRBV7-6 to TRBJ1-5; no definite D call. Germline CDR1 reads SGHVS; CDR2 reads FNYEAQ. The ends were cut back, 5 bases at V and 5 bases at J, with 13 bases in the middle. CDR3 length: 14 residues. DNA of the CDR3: TGTGCCAGCAGCCCACTCATAGGAGATCAGCCCCAGCATTTT. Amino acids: CASSPLIGDQPQHF.

CDR3 sequence: CASSSFRDSYEQYF. For the CDR3, the DNA is TGTGCCAGCAGTTCCTTCAGGGACTCCTACGAGCAGTACTTC. The chain is built from TRBV6-1 and TRBJ2-7; TRBD1 is a possible D gene (5 bases). V lost 5 bases and J 0 bases, leaving 11 bases between the germline ends. This CDR3 is 14 amino acids long. Germline CDR1 and CDR2: MNHNS and SASEGT.

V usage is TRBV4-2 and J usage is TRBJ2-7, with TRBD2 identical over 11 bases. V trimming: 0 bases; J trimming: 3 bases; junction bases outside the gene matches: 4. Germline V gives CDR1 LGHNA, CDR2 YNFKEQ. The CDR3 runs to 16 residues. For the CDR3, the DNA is TGTGCCAGCAGCCAAGATGTGACTAGCGGGGTCTACGAGCAGTACTTC. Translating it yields CASSQDVTSGVYEQYF.

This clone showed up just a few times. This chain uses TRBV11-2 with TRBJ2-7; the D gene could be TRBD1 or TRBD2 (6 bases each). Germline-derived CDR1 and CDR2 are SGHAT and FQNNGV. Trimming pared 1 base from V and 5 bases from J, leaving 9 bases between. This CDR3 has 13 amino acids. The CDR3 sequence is CASSLVGGDEQYF. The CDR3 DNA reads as TGTGCCAGCAGCTTAGTGGGGGGCGACGAGCAGTACTTC.

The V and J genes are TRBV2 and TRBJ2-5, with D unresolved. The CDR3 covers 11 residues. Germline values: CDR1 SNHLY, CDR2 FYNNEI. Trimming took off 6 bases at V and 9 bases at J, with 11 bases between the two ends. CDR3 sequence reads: CASRLNFPQYF. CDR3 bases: TGTGCCAGCAGACTAAACTTCCCCCAGTACTTC.

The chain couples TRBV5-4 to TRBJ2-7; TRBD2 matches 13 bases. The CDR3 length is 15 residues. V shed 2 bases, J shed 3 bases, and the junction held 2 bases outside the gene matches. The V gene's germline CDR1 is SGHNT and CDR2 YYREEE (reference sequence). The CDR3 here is CASSLGTSGIYEQYF. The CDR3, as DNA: TGTGCCAGCAGCTTAGGGACTAGCGGGATCTACGAGCAGTACTTC.

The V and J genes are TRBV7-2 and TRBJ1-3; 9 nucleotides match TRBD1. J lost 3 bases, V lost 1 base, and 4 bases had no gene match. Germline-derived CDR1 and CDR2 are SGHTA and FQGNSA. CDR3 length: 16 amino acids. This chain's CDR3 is CASSLVGTGSGNTIYF. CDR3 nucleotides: TGTGCCAGCAGCTTAGTAGGGACAGGGAGTGGAAACACCATATATTTT.

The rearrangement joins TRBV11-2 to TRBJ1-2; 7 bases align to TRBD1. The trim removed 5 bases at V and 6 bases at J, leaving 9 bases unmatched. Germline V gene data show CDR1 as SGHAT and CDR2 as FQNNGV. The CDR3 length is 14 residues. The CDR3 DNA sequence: TGTGCCAGCAGCAAGGGACAGTTCTCAGATGGCTACACCTTC. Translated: CASSKGQFSDGYTF.

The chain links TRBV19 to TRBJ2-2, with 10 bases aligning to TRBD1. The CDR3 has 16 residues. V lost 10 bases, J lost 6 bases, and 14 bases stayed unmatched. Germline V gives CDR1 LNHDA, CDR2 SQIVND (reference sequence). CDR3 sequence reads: CATLTPGQGPAGELFF. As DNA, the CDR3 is TGTGCCACCCTAACCCCGGGACAGGGGCCGGCCGGGGAGCTGTTTTTT.

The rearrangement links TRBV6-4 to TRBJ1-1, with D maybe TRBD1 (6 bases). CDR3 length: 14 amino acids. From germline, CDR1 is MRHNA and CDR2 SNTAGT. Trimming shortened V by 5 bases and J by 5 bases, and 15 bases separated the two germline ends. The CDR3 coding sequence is TGTGCCAGCAGTCTCAGGGGAGGGGGAACTGAAGCTTTCTTT. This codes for CASSLRGGGTEAFF.